The source of this T cell receptor (beta chain) is a study of blood T cell repertoires in COVID-19. Study in general: COVID-19 samples collected from the United States, Italy and Spain covered acute and convalescent phases. PBMCs, B-cell-depleted T cells, or T cells were the source of the cDNA or gDNA that made up the material.

This CDR3 comprises 11 residues. The trim removed 6 bases at V and 11 bases at J, leaving 5 bases unmatched. The table lists this clone with a count of one. Authors' methods: The assay estimated nucleated cells by amplifying reference gene primers. TCRdb keeps only in-frame clones here, not all; method: immunoSEQ multiplex PCR. V and J calls and clone size are as listed in that table; D and trimming were resolved from the DNA. The table has 150,000 to 200,000 clones, around nine tenths seen once; the top ten hold under 25%. V gene TRBV12-3 or TRBV12-4 combines with J gene TRBJ2-3; 7 positions match TRBD2. The sequenced material came from peripheral blood. The TCR originated in a man aged 55 to 69 with active or convalescent COVID-19. The CDR3 spells CASRASGGQYF. CDR3 DNA: TGTGCCAGCAGAGCTAGCGGCGGGCAGTATTTT.